This T cell receptor beta chain was obtained from a study of blood T cell repertoires in COVID-19. Clones were read by immunoSEQ multiplex PCR, and TCRdb kept only the in-frame ones, dropping some. Among over 35,000 clones listed, 70% to 90% were seen once. Trimming cost V 1 base and J 5 bases; bases outside gene matches: 7. The CDR3 is 15 amino acids. Germline V gives CDR1 SGHRS, CDR2 YFSETQ. The V and J genes are TRBV5-1 and TRBJ2-3; 7 bases line up with TRBD1. The sample taken for sequencing was peripheral blood. The receptor was isolated from a woman of 80 years or more with COVID-19, enrolled during active disease. CDR3 amino acids: CASSLNRAGGDTQYF. CDR3 nucleotides: TGCGCCAGCAGCTTGAACAGGGCAGGGGGAGATACGCAGTATTTT.